This T cell receptor beta chain was recovered during a study of regulatory T cells in long-lasting Graves disease. General study results and limits: TRBV28, TRBJ1-2 and TRBJ2-5 were segments that persistent disease favored.

The sample's time point: newly diagnosed GD, antithyroid drugs for less than 3 months. RNA extracted from PBMCs served as the sequencing template. As regards this clonotype: Its matching antigen is unknown.

This CDR3 comprises 15 residues. Germline V gives CDR1 MDHEN, CDR2 SYDVKM. The J segment lost 9 bases and the V segment lost 3 bases, leaving 5 bases of the junction unmatched. Combining iRepertoire HTBI primers with Arm-PCR of CDR3 regions, the authors built TCR beta libraries. TCRdb redid the calling of the multiplex PCR reads with MiXCR, one entry per CDR3 protein. Here the sample spans approximately 440,000 distinct CDR3 sequences, under 20% being singletons. These sequences were also reported in another study, on T cells in Graves' hyperthyroidism and ophthalmopathy.

The chain couples TRBV28 to TRBJ2-1, with 13 nucleotides matching TRBD2. The clonotype was recovered from a man aged 40-49 years with Graves disease. The specimen comprised peripheral blood mononuclear cells (PBMCs), sampled at new diagnosis, from a patient treated with antithyroid drugs. CDR3 region: CASSFTGLAGVEQFF. CDR3 nucleotides: TGTGCCAGCAGTTTTACCGGACTAGCGGGAGTTGAGCAGTTCTTC.